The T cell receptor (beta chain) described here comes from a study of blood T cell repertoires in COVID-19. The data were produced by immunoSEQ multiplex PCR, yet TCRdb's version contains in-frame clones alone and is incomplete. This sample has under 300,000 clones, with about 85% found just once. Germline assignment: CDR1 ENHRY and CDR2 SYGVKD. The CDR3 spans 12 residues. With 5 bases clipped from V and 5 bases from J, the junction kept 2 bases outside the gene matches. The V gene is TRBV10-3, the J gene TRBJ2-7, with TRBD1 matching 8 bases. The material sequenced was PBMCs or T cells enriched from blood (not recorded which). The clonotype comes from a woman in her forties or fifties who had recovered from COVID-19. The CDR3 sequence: CAISLTGDEQYF. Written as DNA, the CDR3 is TGTGCCATCAGTCTGACAGGGGACGAGCAGTACTTC.